This TCR beta chain was found in a study of blood T cell repertoires in COVID-19. Whole-study context: The United States, Italy and Spain supplied acute and convalescent COVID-19 samples. PBMCs, B-cell-depleted T cells, or T cells were the source of the cDNA or gDNA that made up the material.

Authors' analysis steps: Estimation of nucleated cell counts was performed using reference gene primer amplification. The data were produced by immunoSEQ multiplex PCR, yet TCRdb's version contains in-frame clones alone and is incomplete. That table is the source of V, J and clone size, and D and trimming were worked out from the DNA. The data hold 180,000 or so clones, with roughly 85% observed a single time. The germline V gene has CDR1 SEHNR and CDR2 FQNEAQ (reference sequence). Trimming pared 1 base from V and 7 bases from J, leaving 8 bases between. This CDR3 region has 13 residues. The V call is TRBV7-9, the J call TRBJ1-5, with D maybe TRBD1 (5 bases). The sample taken for sequencing was peripheral blood. The TCR comes from a man in his 60s with acute or convalescent COVID-19. CDR3 sequence: CASSLGQPQPQHF. CDR3 bases: TGTGCCAGCAGCTTAGGACAGCCCCAGCCCCAGCATTTT.